This T cell receptor (beta chain) appears in the sequencing data of a study of CD8+CD57+ T cells in acquired aplastic anemia. Study information: Sorted CD4+ and CD8+ cells gave a mean 3.2 ug DNA, range 0.2 to 27.4 ug. General study findings and limits: Patients shared around 31 CD8+ CDR3 sequences with controls. Levels of CD8+ Simpson's diversity were not significantly distinct in patients versus controls.

CDR1 and CDR2 from the germline V gene are LNHNV and YYDKDF (reference sequence). The CDR3 spans 14 residues. Trimming cost V 2 bases and J 4 bases, with 9 bases left between them. This clonotype has only a few counts. The antigen is not known. Researchers used genomic DNA as the template to profile TCR beta VDJ and CDR3. TCRdb fed the reads into MiXCR, producing one record per CDR3 protein. This sample has around 180,000 distinct CDR3 sequences, with about 60% found just once. The receptor comes from a human donor in good health. The chain is built from TRBV15 and TRBJ1-5; D ambiguous. Sequencing was performed on sorted CD4+, CD8+, or CD8+CD57+ T cells (not recorded which) from PBMCs. The CDR3 coding sequence is TGTGCCACCAGCAGACCCCAGGAGAATCAGCCCCAGCATTTT. Protein: CATSRPQENQPQHF.